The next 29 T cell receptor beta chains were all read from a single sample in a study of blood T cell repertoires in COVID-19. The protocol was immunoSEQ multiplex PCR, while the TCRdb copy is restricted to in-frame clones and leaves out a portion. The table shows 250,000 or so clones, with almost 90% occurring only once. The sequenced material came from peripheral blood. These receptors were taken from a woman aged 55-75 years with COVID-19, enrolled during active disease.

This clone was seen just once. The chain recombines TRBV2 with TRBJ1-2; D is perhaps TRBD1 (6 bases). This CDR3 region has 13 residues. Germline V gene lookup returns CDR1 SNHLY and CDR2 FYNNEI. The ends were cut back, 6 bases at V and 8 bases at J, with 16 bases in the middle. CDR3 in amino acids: CASSRDTTRGYTF. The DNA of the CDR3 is TGTGCCAGCAGCCGGGACACTACGAGGGGCTACACCTTC.

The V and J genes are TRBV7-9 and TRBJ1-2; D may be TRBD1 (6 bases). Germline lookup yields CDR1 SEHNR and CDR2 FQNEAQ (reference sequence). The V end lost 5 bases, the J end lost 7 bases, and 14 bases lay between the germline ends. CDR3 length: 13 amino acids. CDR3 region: CASSQGLGIGYTF. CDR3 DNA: TGTGCCAGCAGCCAGGGGTTGGGGATTGGCTACACCTTC.

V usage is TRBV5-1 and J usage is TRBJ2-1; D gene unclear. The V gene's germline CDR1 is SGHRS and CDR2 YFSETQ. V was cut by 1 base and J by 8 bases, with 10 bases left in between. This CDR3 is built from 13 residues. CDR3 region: CASSLLIGYEQFF. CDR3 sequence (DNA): TGCGCCAGCAGCTTGTTGATCGGGTATGAGCAGTTCTTC. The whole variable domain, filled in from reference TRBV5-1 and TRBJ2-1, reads KAGVTQTPRYLIKTRGQQVTLSCSPISGHRSVSWYQQTPGQGLQFLFEYFSETQRNKGNFPGRFSGRQFSNSRSEMNVSTLELGDSALYLCASSLLIGYEQFFGPGTRLTVL.

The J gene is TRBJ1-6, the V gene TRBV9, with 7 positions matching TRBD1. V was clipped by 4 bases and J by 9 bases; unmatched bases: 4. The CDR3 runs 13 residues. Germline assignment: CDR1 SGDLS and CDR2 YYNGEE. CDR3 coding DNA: TGTGCCAGCAGCCCCGGGACAGCTTCACCCCTCCACTTT. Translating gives CASSPGTASPLHF. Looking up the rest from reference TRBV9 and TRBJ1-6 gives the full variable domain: DSGVTQTPKHLITATGQRVTLRCSPRSGDLSVYWYQQSLDQGLQFLIQYYNGEERAKGNILERFSAQQFPDLHSELNLSSLELGDSALYFCASSPGTASPLHFGNGTRLTVT.

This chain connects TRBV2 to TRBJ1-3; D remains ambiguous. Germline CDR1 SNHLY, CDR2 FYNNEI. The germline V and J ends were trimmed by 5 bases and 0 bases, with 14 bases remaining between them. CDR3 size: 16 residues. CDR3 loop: CASSPGSLLSGNTIYF. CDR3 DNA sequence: TGTGCCAGCAGTCCGGGATCCTTACTCTCTGGAAACACCATATATTTT.

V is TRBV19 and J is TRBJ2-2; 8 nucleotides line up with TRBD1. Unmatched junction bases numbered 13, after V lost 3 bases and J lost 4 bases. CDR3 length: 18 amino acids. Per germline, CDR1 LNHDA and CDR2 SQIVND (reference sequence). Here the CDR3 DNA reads TGTGCCAGTAGTATCGAATCCTGGACAGGGAGGTTCACCGGGGAGCTGTTTTTT. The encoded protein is CASSIESWTGRFTGELFF.

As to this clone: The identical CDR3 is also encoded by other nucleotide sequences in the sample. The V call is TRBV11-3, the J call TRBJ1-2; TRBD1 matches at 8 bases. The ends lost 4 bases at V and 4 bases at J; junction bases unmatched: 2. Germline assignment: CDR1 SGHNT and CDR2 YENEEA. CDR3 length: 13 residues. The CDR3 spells CASSSDRGYGYTF. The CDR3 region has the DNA TGTGCCAGCAGCTCAGACAGGGGCTATGGCTACACCTTC.

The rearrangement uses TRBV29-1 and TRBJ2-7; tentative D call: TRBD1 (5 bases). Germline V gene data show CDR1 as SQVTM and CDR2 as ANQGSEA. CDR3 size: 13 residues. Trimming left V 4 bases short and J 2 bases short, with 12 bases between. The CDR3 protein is CSVVGHQAYEQYF. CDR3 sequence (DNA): TGCAGCGTTGTAGGACACCAAGCCTACGAGCAGTACTTC.

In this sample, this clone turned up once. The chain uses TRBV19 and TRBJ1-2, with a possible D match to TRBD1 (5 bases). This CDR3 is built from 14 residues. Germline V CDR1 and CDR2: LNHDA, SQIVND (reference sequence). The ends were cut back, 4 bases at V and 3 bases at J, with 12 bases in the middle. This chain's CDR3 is CASSTDRGYYGYTF. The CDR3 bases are TGTGCCAGTAGTACAGATAGGGGTTACTATGGCTACACCTTC.

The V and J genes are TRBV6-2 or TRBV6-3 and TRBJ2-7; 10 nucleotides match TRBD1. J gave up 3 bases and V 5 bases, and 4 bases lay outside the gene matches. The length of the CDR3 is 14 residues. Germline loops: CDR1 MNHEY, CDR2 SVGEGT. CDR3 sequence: CASSPRTGGYEQYF. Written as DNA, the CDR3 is TGTGCCAGCAGTCCACGGACAGGGGGCTACGAGCAGTACTTC.

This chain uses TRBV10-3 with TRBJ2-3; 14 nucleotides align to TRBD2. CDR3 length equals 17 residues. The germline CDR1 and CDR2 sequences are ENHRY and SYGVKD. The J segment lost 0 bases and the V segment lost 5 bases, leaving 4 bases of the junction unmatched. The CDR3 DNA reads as TGTGCCATCAGTCGGACTAGCGGGGGGTCTAGCACAGATACGCAGTATTTT. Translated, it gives CAISRTSGGSSTDTQYF.

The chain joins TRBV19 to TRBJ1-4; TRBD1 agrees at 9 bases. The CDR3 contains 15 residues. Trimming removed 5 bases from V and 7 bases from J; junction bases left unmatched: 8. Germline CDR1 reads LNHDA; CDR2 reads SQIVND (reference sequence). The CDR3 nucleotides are TGTGCCAGTAGTCTCACGGGACAGGGAGGTGAAAAACTGTTTTTT. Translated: CASSLTGQGGEKLFF. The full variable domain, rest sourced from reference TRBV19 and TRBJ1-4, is DGGITQSPKYLFRKEGQNVTLSCEQNLNHDAMYWYRQDPGQGLRLIYYSQIVNDFQKGDIAEGYSVSREKKESFPLTVTSAQKNPTAFYLCASSLTGQGGEKLFFGSGTQLSVL.

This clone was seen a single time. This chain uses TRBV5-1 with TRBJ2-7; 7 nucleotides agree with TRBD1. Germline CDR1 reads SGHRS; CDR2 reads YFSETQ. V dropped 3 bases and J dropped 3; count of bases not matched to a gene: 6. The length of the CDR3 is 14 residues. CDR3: CASSWAGDSYEQYF. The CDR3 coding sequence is TGCGCCAGCAGCTGGGCAGGGGACAGCTACGAGCAGTACTTC.

CDR3 loop: CAGRSGTGADTQYF. CDR3 DNA: TGTGCCGGCCGGAGCGGGACAGGGGCAGATACGCAGTATTTT. V and J are TRBV10-3 and TRBJ2-3; 10 nucleotides align to TRBD1. Trimming removed 11 bases from V and 4 bases from J; junction bases left unmatched: 9. Germline lookup yields CDR1 ENHRY and CDR2 SYGVKD. CDR3 length: 14 amino acids.

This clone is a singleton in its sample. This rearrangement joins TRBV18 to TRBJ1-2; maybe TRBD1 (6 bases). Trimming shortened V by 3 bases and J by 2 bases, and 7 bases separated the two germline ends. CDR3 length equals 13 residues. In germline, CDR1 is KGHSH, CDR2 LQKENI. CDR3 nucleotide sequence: TGTGCCAGCTCACCGGGGACAAACTATGGCTACACCTTC. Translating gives CASSPGTNYGYTF.

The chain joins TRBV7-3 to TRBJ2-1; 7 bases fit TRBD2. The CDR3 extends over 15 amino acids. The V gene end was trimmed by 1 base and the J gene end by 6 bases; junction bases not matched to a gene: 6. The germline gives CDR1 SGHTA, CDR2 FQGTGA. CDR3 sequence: CASSLIFGGINEQFF. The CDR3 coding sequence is TGTGCCAGCAGCTTAATTTTCGGGGGGATCAATGAGCAGTTCTTC.

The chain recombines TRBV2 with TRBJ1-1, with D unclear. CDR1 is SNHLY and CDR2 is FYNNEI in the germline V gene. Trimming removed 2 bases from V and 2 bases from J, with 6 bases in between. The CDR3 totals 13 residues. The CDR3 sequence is CASSERSNTEAFF. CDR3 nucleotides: TGTGCCAGCAGTGAACGGAGCAACACTGAAGCTTTCTTT.

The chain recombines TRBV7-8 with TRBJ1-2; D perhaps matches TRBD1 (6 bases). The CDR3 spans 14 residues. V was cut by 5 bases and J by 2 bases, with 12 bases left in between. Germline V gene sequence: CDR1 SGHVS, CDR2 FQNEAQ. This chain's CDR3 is CASSASQGNYGYTF. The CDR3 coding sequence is TGTGCCAGCAGCGCAAGCCAGGGGAACTATGGCTACACCTTC.

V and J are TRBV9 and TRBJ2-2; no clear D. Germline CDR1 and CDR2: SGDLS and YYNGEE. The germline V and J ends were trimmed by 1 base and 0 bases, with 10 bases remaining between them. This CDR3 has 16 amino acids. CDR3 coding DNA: TGTGCCAGCAGCGTATCTATAAACGCGAACACCGGGGAGCTGTTTTTT. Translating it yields CASSVSINANTGELFF.

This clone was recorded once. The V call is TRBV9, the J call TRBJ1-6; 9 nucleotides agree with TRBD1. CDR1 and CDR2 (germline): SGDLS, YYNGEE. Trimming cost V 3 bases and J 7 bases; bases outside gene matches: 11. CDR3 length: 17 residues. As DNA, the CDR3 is TGTGCCAGCAGCGGTAAGGGACAGGGCGATAGAAATTCACCCCTCCACTTT. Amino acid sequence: CASSGKGQGDRNSPLHF.

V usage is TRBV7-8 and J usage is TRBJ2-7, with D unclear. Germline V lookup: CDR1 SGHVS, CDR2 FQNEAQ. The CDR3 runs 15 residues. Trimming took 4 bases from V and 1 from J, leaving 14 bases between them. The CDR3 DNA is TGTGCCAGCAGCTCGTTTGGGCGTTTATCCTACGAGCAGTACTTC. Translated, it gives CASSSFGRLSYEQYF.

CDR3 protein: CASSPRSAGELFF. CDR3 coding DNA: TGTGCCAGCTCACCTAGGAGCGCCGGGGAGCTGTTTTTT. V usage is TRBV18 and J usage is TRBJ2-2, with D unresolved. This CDR3 is built from 13 residues. From germline, CDR1 is KGHSH and CDR2 LQKENI. V was pared by 3 bases and J by 6 bases, with 8 bases between.

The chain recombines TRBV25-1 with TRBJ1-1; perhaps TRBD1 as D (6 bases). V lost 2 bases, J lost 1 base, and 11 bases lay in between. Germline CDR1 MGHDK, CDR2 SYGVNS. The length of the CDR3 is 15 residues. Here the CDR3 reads CASSEQGSRNTEAFF. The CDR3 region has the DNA TGTGCCAGCAGTGAACAGGGGTCCAGGAACACTGAAGCTTTCTTT.

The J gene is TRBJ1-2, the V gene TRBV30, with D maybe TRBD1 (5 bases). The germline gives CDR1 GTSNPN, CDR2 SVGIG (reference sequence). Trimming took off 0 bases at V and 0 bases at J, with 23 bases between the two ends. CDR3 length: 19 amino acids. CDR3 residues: CAWSVYGLRGLTTNYGYTF. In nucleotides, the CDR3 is TGTGCCTGGAGTGTGTATGGGCTTCGGGGACTAACTACTAACTATGGCTACACCTTC. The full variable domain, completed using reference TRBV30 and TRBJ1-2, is SQTIHQWPATLVQPVGSPLSLECTVEGTSNPNLYWYRQAAGRGLQLLFYSVGIGQISSEVPQNLSASRPQDRQFILSSKKLLLSDSGFYLCAWSVYGLRGLTTNYGYTFGSGTRLTVV.

DNA of the CDR3: TGTGCCAGCAGTGAAGTGGGCTTATATGAAAAACTGTTTTTT. It yields the protein CASSEVGLYEKLFF. The chain uses TRBV2 and TRBJ1-4, with D hard to call. Per the germline V gene, CDR1 is SNHLY and CDR2 is FYNNEI. The CDR3 extends over 14 amino acids. V was cut by 1 base and J by 6 bases, with 9 bases left in between.

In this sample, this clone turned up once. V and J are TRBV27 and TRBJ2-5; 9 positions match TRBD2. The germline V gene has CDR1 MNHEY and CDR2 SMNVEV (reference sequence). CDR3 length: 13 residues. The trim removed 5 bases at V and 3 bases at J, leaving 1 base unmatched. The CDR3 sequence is CASSVAGEETQYF. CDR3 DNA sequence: TGTGCCAGCAGTGTAGCGGGGGAAGAGACCCAGTACTTC.

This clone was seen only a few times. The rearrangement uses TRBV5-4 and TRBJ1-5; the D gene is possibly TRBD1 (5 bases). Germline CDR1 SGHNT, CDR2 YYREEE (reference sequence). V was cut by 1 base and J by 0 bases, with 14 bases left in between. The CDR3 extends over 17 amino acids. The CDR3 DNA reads TGTGCCAGCAGCTTGCGGAGCGACAGAGATAGCAATCAGCCCCAGCATTTT. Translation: CASSLRSDRDSNQPQHF.

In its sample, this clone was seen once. CDR3 amino acids: CASCPRPGEEAFF. The CDR3 DNA is TGTGCCAGTTGCCCCCGGCCAGGTGAGGAAGCTTTCTTT. The V and J genes are TRBV19 and TRBJ1-1; D call uncertain. Germline V gene lookup returns CDR1 LNHDA and CDR2 SQIVND (reference sequence). V lost 8 bases, J lost 8 bases, and 18 bases lay in between. The CDR3 is 13 amino acids.

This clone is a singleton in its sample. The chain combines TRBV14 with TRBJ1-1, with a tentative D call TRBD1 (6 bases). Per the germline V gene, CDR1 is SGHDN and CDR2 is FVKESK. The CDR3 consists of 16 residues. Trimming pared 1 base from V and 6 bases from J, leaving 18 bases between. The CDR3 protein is CASSQAPPGVGSEAFF. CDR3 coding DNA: TGTGCCAGCAGCCAAGCCCCCCCAGGGGTCGGATCTGAAGCTTTCTTT.